These 8 T cell receptor beta chains were all obtained from the same sample, sequenced in a study of blood T cell repertoires in COVID-19 (dated by TCRdb to about 2020). The library was built by means of the immunoSEQ multiplex PCR assay. TCRdb took this table from immuneACCESS and kept in-frame rearrangements with V and J called. Such tables lack part of the clones; where checked against another copy, unresolved V genes explain under half of the gap, and the rest is unexplained. Across this sample there are 55,000 to 65,000 clones, with 79% seen only once. Together, the top ten hold roughly 3.2% of the sample. The sequenced sample consisted of peripheral blood. All receptors derive from a man aged 55 to 69 with acute or convalescent COVID-19.

This clone was seen a handful of times. The chain recombines TRBV18 with TRBJ1-5; possibly TRBD1 for D (6 bases). V lost 1 base and J lost 7, with 8 bases in between. This CDR3 is 13 amino acids long. Looked up from germline, CDR1 is KGHSH and CDR2 is LQKENI. CDR3 region: CASSPQGDQPQHF. CDR3 bases: TGTGCCAGCTCACCACAGGGGGACCAGCCCCAGCATTTT.

The V gene is TRBV5-1, the J gene TRBJ1-3; D might be TRBD1 (5 bases). Looked up from germline, CDR1 is SGHRS and CDR2 is YFSETQ. V dropped 2 bases and J dropped 1 base, with 10 bases sitting between them. The CDR3 totals 15 residues. CDR3 sequence reads: CASSFFGGSGNTIYF. The CDR3, as DNA: TGCGCCAGCAGCTTCTTCGGGGGATCTGGAAACACCATATATTTT.

V gene TRBV6-5 combines with J gene TRBJ1-2, with 7 bases identical to TRBD1. The V gene's germline CDR1 is MNHEY and CDR2 SVGAGI. V was clipped by 5 bases and J by 5 bases; unmatched bases: 11. The CDR3 totals 15 residues. As DNA, the CDR3 is TGTGCCAGCAGTCAGAAAACAGGGGCGTCATATGGCTACACCTTC. It codes for CASSQKTGASYGYTF.

The chain carries TRBV6-5 and TRBJ1-2; D unclear. The CDR3 sequence is 12 residues long. Germline values: CDR1 MNHEY, CDR2 SVGAGI. V was trimmed by 6 bases and J by 0 bases, leaving 5 bases between them. This CDR3 reads CASSDTNYGYTF. The CDR3 DNA is TGTGCCAGCAGCGACACTAACTATGGCTACACCTTC.

V gene TRBV24-1 combines with J gene TRBJ2-4; the D gene is possibly TRBD2 (5 bases). Germline CDR1 KGHDR, CDR2 SFDVKD. The CDR3 extends over 12 amino acids. Trimming cost V 1 base and J 12 bases, with 9 bases left between them. CDR3 DNA: TGTGCCACCAGTGATTTTCGGGGAAGTCAGTACTTC. Amino acid sequence: CATSDFRGSQYF.

The chain carries TRBV7-2 and TRBJ1-6; D not certain. V lost 1 base and J 18 bases, leaving 10 bases between the germline ends. CDR1 is SGHTA, CDR2 FQGNSA, per germline. The CDR3 has 11 amino acids. This CDR3 is CASSLEGVYHF. Here the CDR3 DNA reads TGTGCCAGCAGCTTAGAAGGAGTTTACCACTTT.

CDR3 sequence (DNA): TGTGCCAGCAGTGACTACGGGGGGCGCCTTGGGGACGAGCAGTACTTC. It is translated as CASSDYGGRLGDEQYF. The rearrangement joins TRBV6-1 to TRBJ2-7; tentative D call: TRBD2 (7 bases). V was pared by 3 bases and J by 5 bases, with 20 bases between. CDR3 length: 16 amino acids. Germline assignment: CDR1 MNHNS and CDR2 SASEGT.

V and J are TRBV27 and TRBJ1-2, with D possibly TRBD1 on 6 matching bases. Per the germline V gene, CDR1 is MNHEY and CDR2 is SMNVEV (reference sequence). Trimming shortened V by 0 bases and J by 1 base, and 9 bases separated the two germline ends. This CDR3 region has 15 residues. CDR3 DNA sequence: TGTGCCAGCAGTTTATCACCCAGGGGTAACTATGGCTACACCTTC. It is translated as CASSLSPRGNYGYTF.